This record covers a single T cell receptor (beta chain). What it binds is unknown. This specimen belongs to a study of T cell responses to AZD1222 COVID-19 vaccine. Data came from immunoSEQ multiplex PCR; TCRdb stores just in-frame clones and leaves some out. The top ten clones hold under 1.5% of a sample with 120,000 or so clones, around 90% of them seen once. Regarding the study as a whole: Repertoire sampling happened only post peak T cell response.

The CDR3 length is 11 residues. Germline CDR1 and CDR2: MDHEN and SYDVKM. Trimming shortened V by 6 bases and J by 8 bases, and 8 bases separated the two germline ends. The TCR was taken from an adult in good health. The chain employs TRBV28 and TRBJ1-5; D ambiguous. The specimen comprised peripheral blood, sampled on day 0 of AZD1222 vaccination. The CDR3 reads CASSRYEPQHF. The CDR3 DNA follows: TGTGCCAGCAGCCGCTATGAGCCCCAGCATTTT.